The entry below describes one T cell receptor beta chain. The authors' processing: It was from reference gene primer amplification that nucleated cell counts were estimated. Sequencing was performed with immunoSEQ multiplex PCR; in TCRdb, only in-frame clones are kept and a portion is missing. For V, J and clone size, that table is used; D and trimming come from the DNA. The repertoire has 95,000 to 120,000 clones, about 88% of them found once; the top ten carry 8% to 8.5%. V lost 0 bases, J lost 0 bases, and 9 bases lay in between. Per the germline V gene, CDR1 is SGHRS and CDR2 is YFSETQ. The CDR3 length is 16 residues. The data were taken from a study of blood T cell repertoires in COVID-19. Study information: The analysed material was cDNA or gDNA that came from T cells, B-cell-depleted T cells, or PBMCs.

This chain uses TRBV5-1 with TRBJ2-2; TRBD1 might be the D (6 bases). The sample comprised peripheral blood. This TCR was recovered from an older woman who had recovered from COVID-19. The chain's CDR3 is CASSLGGTSNTGELFF. The CDR3 DNA follows: TGCGCCAGCAGCTTGGGGGGGACATCGAACACCGGGGAGCTGTTTTTT.